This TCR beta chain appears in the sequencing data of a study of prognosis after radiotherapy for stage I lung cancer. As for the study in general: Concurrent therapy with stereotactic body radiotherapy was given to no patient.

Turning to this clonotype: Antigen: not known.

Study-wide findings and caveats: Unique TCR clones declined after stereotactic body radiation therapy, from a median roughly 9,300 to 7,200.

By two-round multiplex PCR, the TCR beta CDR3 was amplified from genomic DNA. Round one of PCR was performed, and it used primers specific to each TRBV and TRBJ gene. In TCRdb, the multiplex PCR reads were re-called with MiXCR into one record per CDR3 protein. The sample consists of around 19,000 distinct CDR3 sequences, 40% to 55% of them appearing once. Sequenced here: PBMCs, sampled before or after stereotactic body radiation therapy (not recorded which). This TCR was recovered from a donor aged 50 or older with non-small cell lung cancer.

The CDR3 DNA reads TGCACGGGGCGGAGGAACACCGGGGAGCTGTTTTTT. Translated, it gives CTGRRNTGELFF. The chain uses TRBV20-1 and TRBJ2-2; D assignment may be TRBD1 or TRBD2 (5 bases each). CDR1 is DFQATT, CDR2 SNEGSKA, per germline (reference sequence). The CDR3 totals 12 residues.